This TCR beta chain is drawn from a study of blood T cell repertoires in COVID-19. Profiled with immunoSEQ multiplex PCR; TCRdb holds only in-frame clones, not every one. Of about 200,000 clones in the sample, around 90% were seen once. Germline CDR1 is MNHEY and CDR2 is SMNVEV (reference sequence). The CDR3 runs to 16 residues. The ends were cut back, 2 bases at V and 0 bases at J, with 14 bases in the middle. Source material: peripheral blood. The sequence derives from a man aged 60 to 75 who had recovered from COVID-19. V gene TRBV27 combines with J gene TRBJ2-7; D might be TRBD2 (5 bases). The CDR3 spells CASSLRPSFNSYEQYF. CDR3 sequence (DNA): TGTGCCAGCAGTTTACGGCCTAGCTTCAACTCCTACGAGCAGTACTTC.